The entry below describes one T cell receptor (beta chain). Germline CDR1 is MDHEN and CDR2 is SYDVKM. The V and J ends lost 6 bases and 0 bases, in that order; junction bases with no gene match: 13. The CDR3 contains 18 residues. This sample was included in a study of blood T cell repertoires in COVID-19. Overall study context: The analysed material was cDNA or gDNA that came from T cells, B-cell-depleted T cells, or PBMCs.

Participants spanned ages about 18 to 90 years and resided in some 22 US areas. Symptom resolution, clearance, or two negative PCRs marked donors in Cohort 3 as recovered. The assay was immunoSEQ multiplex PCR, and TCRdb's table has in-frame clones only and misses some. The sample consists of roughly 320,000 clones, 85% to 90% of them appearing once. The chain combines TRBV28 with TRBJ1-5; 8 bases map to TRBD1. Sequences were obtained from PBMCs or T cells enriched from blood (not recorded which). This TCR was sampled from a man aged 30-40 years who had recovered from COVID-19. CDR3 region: CASSATGTGPYSNQPQHF. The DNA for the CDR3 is TGTGCCAGCAGCGCTACCGGGACAGGACCCTATAGCAATCAGCCCCAGCATTTT.